These 26 T cell receptor beta chains were sequenced from one sample in a study of post-analysis software for immune sequencing data (dated by TCRdb to 2015 to 2017). For these receptors, no antigen is known. The method was PCR. Sequencing was performed on an Illumina HiSeq 2500. To reduce PCR and sequencing biases, unique molecular identifiers were built into the TCR beta cDNA libraries. Clones were called with MiXCR by TCRdb after fastp trimmed the public reads at Q25, and only in-frame beta chains were retained. Rows with one shared CDR3 protein collapse into an entry with the most common genes and DNA. The table for this sample lists just over 250,000 distinct CDR3 sequences; less than 40% of them were counted only once. Of the sample, 4.5% to 5.5% falls within the top ten clones. Points the paper makes about the study in general: Four to six TRBV segments, including TRBV5-6, TRBV5-1 and TRBV20-1, were significantly more frequent in patients than controls.

The sequenced material came from blood. Every receptor here comes from a girl aged 5-17 years with multiple sclerosis.

The rearrangement uses TRBV7-2 and TRBJ2-1; unclear D gene. This CDR3 comprises 14 residues. V was clipped by 1 base and J by 9 bases, with 13 bases between them. The germline gives CDR1 SGHTA, CDR2 FQGNSA. CDR3 coding DNA: TGTGCCAGCAGCTTAGTTTCCCCTCCAGTTGAGCAGTTCTTC. Amino acid sequence: CASSLVSPPVEQFF.

The chain carries TRBV5-1 and TRBJ2-4; 7 bases match TRBD1. TRBJ2-7 matches the DNA end more closely, so the J call is doubtful. The CDR3 spans 13 residues. Germline-derived CDR1 and CDR2 are SGHRS and YFSETQ. The DNA for the CDR3 is TGCGCCAGCAGTTCCACAGGGGTATACGAGCAGTACTTC. Protein product: CASSSTGVYEQYF.

This clonotype was counted at least ten times. The chain carries TRBV12-3 or TRBV12-4 and TRBJ2-1, with 7 bases that match TRBD2. The CDR3 has 15 residues. Unmatched junction bases numbered 11, after V lost 5 bases and J lost 7 bases. The CDR3 reads CASSPLGRAGNEQFF. The CDR3 DNA follows: TGTGCCAGCAGTCCGCTGGGGAGGGCGGGGAATGAGCAGTTCTTC.

This sequence joins TRBV7-9 and TRBJ2-3; TRBD2 matches at 10 bases. There are 19 residues in the CDR3. J lost 2 bases, V lost 3 bases, and 14 bases had no gene match. Germline CDR1 reads SEHNR; CDR2 reads FQNEAQ (reference sequence). The CDR3 DNA reads TGTGCCAGCAGCTTCCTCAAGCGGGAGGGCACATTAATCACAGATACGCAGTATTTT. Translation gives CASSFLKREGTLITDTQYF.

This clonotype showed up many times. The chain joins TRBV20-1 to TRBJ2-5, with TRBD2 matching 16 bases. Germline V CDR1 and CDR2: DFQATT, SNEGSKA (reference sequence). V dropped 5 bases and J dropped 4; count of bases not matched to a gene: 13. The CDR3 has 18 residues. CDR3 sequence (DNA): TGCAGTGCTCCCCAGTTGGGGACTAGCGGGGGGGCTCTAGAGACCCAGTACTTC. Its translation: CSAPQLGTSGGALETQYF.

The V gene is TRBV6-5, the J gene TRBJ1-1, with TRBD1 matching over 9 bases. Germline V gene lookup returns CDR1 MNHEY and CDR2 SVGAGI. The CDR3 loop spans 15 amino acids. The V segment lost 6 bases and the J segment 5 bases; nucleotides outside the gene matches: 10. The CDR3 region has the DNA TGTGCCAGCAGCGATCAGGACAGGGGAGGGACTGAAGCTTTCTTT. This gives the protein CASSDQDRGGTEAFF.

In this sample, this clonotype turned up many times. The chain combines TRBV5-1 with TRBJ1-1; no clear D. Germline CDR1 SGHRS, CDR2 YFSETQ. The V end was cut by 1 base, the J end by 1 base, with 8 bases between. There are 14 residues in the CDR3. The CDR3 coding sequence is TGCGCCAGCAGCTTGCCCGGTGGGAACACTGAAGCTTTCTTT. Protein: CASSLPGGNTEAFF.

This clonotype appeared many times. The chain joins TRBV7-6 to TRBJ1-2; a possible D gene is TRBD1 (5 bases). The CDR3 totals 17 residues. Trimming took off 6 bases at V and 2 bases at J, with 22 bases between the two ends. Germline V gene data show CDR1 as SGHVS and CDR2 as FNYEAQ. The CDR3, as DNA: TGTGCCAGCAGTACCTCTCTCCGGGCTCGGGGGAACTATGGCTACACCTTC. Its translation: CASSTSLRARGNYGYTF.

The genes are TRBV24-1 and TRBJ2-1, with D tentatively TRBD2 (6 bases). The CDR3 covers 13 residues. Germline values: CDR1 KGHDR, CDR2 SFDVKD. Trimming left V 5 bases short and J 9 bases short, with 13 bases between. The DNA of the CDR3 is TGTGCCACCAGTGTTGGAGGGTTCGGTGAGCAGTTCTTC. It encodes CATSVGGFGEQFF.

The chain employs TRBV5-1 and TRBJ2-3; maybe TRBD1 (5 bases). The CDR3 extends over 14 amino acids. The germline V gene has CDR1 SGHRS and CDR2 YFSETQ. The germline V and J ends were trimmed by 0 bases and 3 bases, with 8 bases remaining between them. CDR3 residues: CASSLEAGTDTQYF. DNA for the CDR3: TGCGCCAGCAGCTTGGAGGCAGGGACAGATACGCAGTATTTT. The full variable domain, completed using reference TRBV5-1 and TRBJ2-3, is KAGVTQTPRYLIKTRGQQVTLSCSPISGHRSVSWYQQTPGQGLQFLFEYFSETQRNKGNFPGRFSGRQFSNSRSEMNVSTLELGDSALYLCASSLEAGTDTQYFGPGTRLTVL.

This clonotype occurred a few times. The V gene is TRBV12-3 or TRBV12-4, the J gene TRBJ2-6; D is unresolved. Trimming took 7 bases from V and 0 from J, leaving 4 bases between them. This CDR3 region has 13 residues. The CDR3 here is CASMGSGANVLTF. DNA of the CDR3: TGTGCCAGCATGGGCTCTGGGGCCAACGTCCTGACTTTC.

Comments on this clonotype: One base away lies a much larger clone, so this may be a sequencing read error. The rearrangement links TRBV7-2 to TRBJ2-1; 14 bases match TRBD2. The germline V gene encodes CDR1 SGHTA and CDR2 FQGNSA. V shed 4 bases and J 13 bases; nucleotides not matched to a gene: 15. The CDR3 sequence is 17 residues long. DNA for the CDR3: TGTGCCAGCAGCTCCCGACTAGCGGGAGGGCCCTCGGAGACCCAGTTCTTC. Translation: CASSSRLAGGPSETQFF.

This clonotype was seen only a few times. The chain combines TRBV12-3 or TRBV12-4 with TRBJ1-1; D is ambiguous. V lost 3 bases, J lost 7 bases, and 12 bases lay in between. This CDR3 comprises 13 residues. This chain's CDR3 is CASSLARWGEAFF. CDR3 nucleotides: TGTGCCAGCAGTTTGGCCAGGTGGGGTGAAGCTTTCTTT.

This clonotype has at least ten counts. This rearrangement joins TRBV4-1 to TRBJ2-1; the match to TRBD2 covers 9 bases. J lost 0 bases, V lost 0 bases, and 15 bases had no gene match. This CDR3 contains 21 residues. Germline CDR1 reads MGHRA; CDR2 reads YSYEKL. The CDR3 loop reads CASSQDWREGLAASSYNEQFF. Written as DNA, the CDR3 is TGCGCCAGCAGCCAAGATTGGCGGGAGGGCCTGGCGGCGAGCTCCTACAATGAGCAGTTCTTC.

The chain uses TRBV7-3 and TRBJ2-1; D perhaps matches TRBD1 (5 bases). Trimming cost V 5 bases and J 5 bases, with 13 bases left between them. Germline CDR1 and CDR2: SGHTA and FQGTGA. The CDR3 has 14 amino acids. The CDR3 bases are TGTGCCAGCAGCCCTGGGGCGGAGAACAATGAGCAGTTCTTC. Its translation is CASSPGAENNEQFF.

This clonotype has only a few counts. A much larger clone lies a single base off, so this may be a read error. The chain recombines TRBV7-8 with TRBJ2-7; TRBD2 agrees at 13 bases. Per germline, CDR1 SGHVS and CDR2 FQNEAQ. Unmatched junction bases numbered 6, after V lost 0 bases and J lost 7 bases. The CDR3 contains 16 residues. The CDR3 DNA reads as TGTGCCAGCAGCTTAGCCGGACTAGCGGGAGTAAATGAGCAGTACTTC. Its translation is CASSLAGLAGVNEQYF. Based on the CDR3 plus reference TRBV7-8 and TRBJ2-7, the full variable domain is GAGVSQSPRYKVAKRGQDVALRCDPISGHVSLFWYQQALGQGPEFLTYFQNEAQLDKSGLPSDRFFAERPEGSVSTLKIQRTQQEDSAVYLCASSLAGLAGVNEQYFGPGTRLTVT.

This clonotype has at least ten counts. J is TRBJ2-1 and V is TRBV20-1, with unresolved D. Germline CDR1 is DFQATT and CDR2 is SNEGSKA (reference sequence). The CDR3 sequence is 12 residues long. The V gene lost 2 bases and the J gene lost 6 bases, with 8 bases spanning the gap. The CDR3: CSARISGNEQFF. The CDR3 nucleotides are TGCAGTGCTAGAATTAGTGGCAATGAGCAGTTCTTC.

The J gene is TRBJ2-2, the V gene TRBV27; D remains ambiguous. This CDR3 spans 12 amino acids. Germline V gene data show CDR1 as MNHEY and CDR2 as SMNVEV (reference sequence). Trimming stripped 5 bases from V and 5 bases from J, with 6 bases between. CDR3 protein: CASSPQTGELFF. DNA of the CDR3: TGTGCCAGCAGTCCCCAAACCGGGGAGCTGTTTTTT.

The V call is TRBV15, the J call TRBJ2-1, with TRBD1 matching over 9 bases. The CDR3 spans 16 residues. V shed 0 bases, J shed 9 bases, and the junction held 9 bases outside the gene matches. Germline V gives CDR1 LNHNV, CDR2 YYDKDF (reference sequence). CDR3 nucleotides: TGTGCCACCAGCAGAGATCTCGAACAGGGGGCACGTGAGCAGTTCTTC. This sequence encodes CATSRDLEQGAREQFF.

The sample holds many counts of this clonotype. The chain links TRBV7-8 to TRBJ2-1, with D perhaps TRBD1 or TRBD2 (6 bases each). Germline V CDR1 and CDR2: SGHVS, FQNEAQ. This CDR3 comprises 16 residues. Trimming pared 1 base from V and 6 bases from J, leaving 16 bases between. The DNA for the CDR3 is TGTGCCAGCAGCTTAGAGCCGGGGGCCCGCCTCAATGAGCAGTTCTTC. Its translation is CASSLEPGARLNEQFF.

With respect to this clonotype: A much more abundant neighbour one base away suggests this may be a read error. The V call is TRBV6-2 or TRBV6-3, the J call TRBJ1-1; D remains unclear. The CDR3 loop spans 14 amino acids. Germline CDR1 MNHEY, CDR2 SVGEGT. The CDR3 sequence is CASSPHSMNTKAFF. The CDR3 region has the DNA TGTGCCAGCTCTCCCCACAGTATGAACACTAAAGCTTTCTTT.

Turning to this clonotype: A much larger clone lies a single base off, so this may be a read error. No conserved phenylalanine or tryptophan is present at the end of the CDR3, so a read error is the likely explanation. V usage is TRBV7-9 and J usage is TRBJ1-6; no definite D call. The CDR3 sequence is 13 residues long. V lost 5 bases, J lost 5 bases, and 7 bases lay in between. CDR1 SEHNR and CDR2 FQNEAQ come from the germline V gene (reference sequence). CDR3 nucleotide sequence: TGTGCCAGCAGCCGGGTCAATAATTCACCCCTCCACCTT. Its protein is CASSRVNNSPLHL.

This clonotype showed up many times. This rearrangement joins TRBV27 to TRBJ1-1; D perhaps matches TRBD1 (5 bases). Per germline, CDR1 MNHEY and CDR2 SMNVEV (reference sequence). CDR3 size: 15 residues. Trimming removed 2 bases at V and 1 base at J, with 11 bases between. The CDR3 reads CASSLKEGKNTEAFF. DNA for the CDR3: TGTGCCAGCAGTTTAAAGGAGGGGAAGAACACTGAAGCTTTCTTT.

Comments on this clonotype: Since a much larger clone is just one base distant, this may be a read error. The chain uses TRBV12-3 or TRBV12-4 and TRBJ1-4; 7 nucleotides line up with TRBD1. The CDR3 runs to 17 residues. CDR3 sequence reads: CASSPPRGRATNENLFF. In nucleotides, the CDR3 is TGTGCCAGCAGCCCCCCGAGGGGGCGGGCAACTAATGAAAACCTGTTTTTT.

As for this clonotype: This sequence may be a read error, since a much larger clone differs from it by one base. The chain has TRBV4-2 and TRBJ1-5, with a tentative D call TRBD1 (5 bases). The V end was cut by 1 base, the J end by 7 bases, with 14 bases between. The CDR3 consists of 15 residues. Germline V gives CDR1 LGHNA, CDR2 YNFKEQ. This CDR3 reads CASSQGTQGPQPQHF. For the CDR3, the DNA is TGTGCCAGCAGCCAAGGGACGCAGGGTCCCCAGCCCCAGCATTTT.

The chain links TRBV12-5 to TRBJ2-2; D ambiguous. The CDR3 contains 13 residues. Germline V CDR1 and CDR2: LGHNT, FRNRAP. V lost 2 bases and J lost 5, with 6 bases in between. The CDR3 DNA reads as TGTGCTAGTGGTTTGAAACCGACCGGGGAGCTGTTTTTT. Translation: CASGLKPTGELFF.